This T cell receptor beta chain stems from a study of cytomegalovirus exposure and HLA in healthy donors. Study conclusions and caveats: In the 95 to 150 validation repertoires, a later analysis found that first-cohort TCR clusters tended to co-occur. The classifier, whose performance was assessed in both the original and validation cohorts, reportedly diagnosed cytomegalovirus status with high specificity and sensitivity.

Concerning this clone: Its antigen is currently unknown.

Clones were read by immunoSEQ multiplex PCR, and TCRdb kept only the in-frame ones, dropping some. The table has a few hundred thousand clones, 90% seen once. The sequenced material came from PBMCs. This TCR was recovered from a woman younger than 35 in good health and CMV-seronegative.

CDR3 in DNA: TGTGCCACGGGGATAGCAGGGAGGAATTCACCCCTCCACTTT. Protein sequence: CATGIAGRNSPLHF. This rearrangement joins TRBV7-2 to TRBJ1-6; TRBD1 might be the D (5 bases). Germline values: CDR1 SGHTA, CDR2 FQGNSA. The CDR3 contains 14 residues. V dropped 10 bases and J dropped 7 bases, with 17 bases sitting between them.